This entry lists 29 T cell receptor beta chains sequenced from one sample in a study of blood T cell repertoires in COVID-19. TCRdb's table, derived via immunoSEQ multiplex PCR, lists solely in-frame clones and lacks some. The table lists about 33,000 clones, around 85% of them singletons. Sequenced: peripheral blood. The receptors shown here come from a human donor in a cohort sampled during active COVID-19.

The rearrangement joins TRBV2 to TRBJ2-4; 7 bases line up with TRBD2. V lost 3 bases to trimming and J lost 7 bases; unmatched junction nucleotides: 12. Germline assignment: CDR1 SNHLY and CDR2 FYNNEI. This CDR3 comprises 16 residues. As DNA, the CDR3 is TGTGCCAGCAGTGACAGGGATGGCGGGAGTTTTAACATTCAGTACTTC. Translated, it gives CASSDRDGGSFNIQYF. Complete variable domain (other parts from reference TRBV2 and TRBJ2-4): EPEVTQTPSHQVTQMGQEVILRCVPISNHLYFYWYRQILGQKVEFLVSFYNNEISEKSEIFDDQFSVERPDGSNFTLKIRSTKLEDSAMYFCASSDRDGGSFNIQYFGAGTRLSVL.

The table lists this clone with a few counts. The chain carries TRBV13 and TRBJ1-1; D perhaps matches TRBD1 (6 bases). V was clipped by 0 bases and J by 8 bases, with 10 bases between them. The CDR3 totals 13 residues. The germline V gene has CDR1 PRHDT and CDR2 FYEKMQ (reference sequence). The CDR3 DNA sequence: TGTGCCAGCAGCTTAGGACAGGGTTCAGAAGCTTTCTTT. Translating gives CASSLGQGSEAFF.

The chain joins TRBV19 to TRBJ2-7; tentatively, D is TRBD2 (7 bases). This CDR3 contains 14 residues. Deletions cut 7 bases from V and 2 bases from J, with 15 bases between. Germline CDR1 reads LNHDA; CDR2 reads SQIVND (reference sequence). Here the CDR3 reads CASNRRGPAYEQYF. The CDR3 DNA is TGTGCCAGTAATAGGCGGGGGCCCGCCTACGAGCAGTACTTC. Complete variable domain (other parts from reference TRBV19 and TRBJ2-7): DGGITQSPKYLFRKEGQNVTLSCEQNLNHDAMYWYRQDPGQGLRLIYYSQIVNDFQKGDIAEGYSVSREKKESFPLTVTSAQKNPTAFYLCASNRRGPAYEQYFGPGTRLTVT.

This clone came up a few times. The chain recombines TRBV5-1 with TRBJ2-5; 10 bases are a match to TRBD2. With V trimmed by 2 bases and J by 5 bases, 9 bases remained unmatched. Germline-derived CDR1 and CDR2 are SGHRS and YFSETQ. The CDR3 runs to 16 residues. The CDR3 nucleotides read TGCGCCAGCAGCTTAGCTAGCGGGAGTCATCGGGAGACCCAGTACTTC. Residues: CASSLASGSHRETQYF.

The chain uses TRBV6-5 and TRBJ2-7, with 10 bases matching TRBD2. The length of the CDR3 is 15 residues. V was pared by 6 bases and J by 2 bases, with 7 bases of the junction left unmatched. Germline V lookup: CDR1 MNHEY, CDR2 SVGAGI. This CDR3 is CASRSSGSRPYEQYF. DNA for the CDR3: TGTGCCAGCAGATCTAGCGGGAGCCGCCCCTACGAGCAGTACTTC.

V and J are TRBV5-6 and TRBJ1-2; 12 bases align to TRBD1. Trimming took 3 bases from V and 7 from J; bases not matched to a gene: 4. Germline V gives CDR1 SGHDT, CDR2 YYEEEE. The CDR3 has 14 residues. The CDR3 reads CASSWGQGAFGYTF. The DNA for the CDR3 is TGTGCCAGCAGCTGGGGACAGGGGGCCTTTGGCTACACCTTC.

This chain joins TRBV9 and TRBJ2-3; 7 bases map to TRBD1. Germline loops: CDR1 SGDLS, CDR2 YYNGEE. This CDR3 has 17 residues. Germline trimming cut 4 bases from V and 0 bases from J; bases unmatched to any gene: 11. This chain's CDR3 is CASSIPLSGQSTDTQYF. CDR3 in DNA: TGTGCCAGCAGCATACCCCTATCGGGACAGAGCACAGATACGCAGTATTTT.

This clone was seen a single time. V and J are TRBV10-2 and TRBJ2-2; TRBD1 matches at 10 bases. The CDR3 runs 15 residues. V shed 5 bases and J 4 bases; nucleotides not matched to a gene: 4. From germline, CDR1 is WSHSY and CDR2 SAAADI. In DNA, the CDR3 is TGCGCCAGCAGTTGGGGACAGGGGTCCACCGGGGAGCTGTTTTTT. Protein product: CASSWGQGSTGELFF.

The CDR3, as DNA: TGTGCCAGCACCCGGGGGGCCTACGAGCAGTACTTC. It yields the protein CASTRGAYEQYF. The J gene is TRBJ2-7, the V gene TRBV6-6; 7 bases fit TRBD2. Germline assignment: CDR1 MNHNY and CDR2 SVGAGI (reference sequence). The ends lost 7 bases at V and 2 bases at J; junction bases unmatched: 2. The CDR3 extends over 12 amino acids.

This clone appeared a few times. The CDR3 protein is CASSPAGGMGSGANVLTF. Here the CDR3 DNA reads TGTGCCAGCTCACCCGCCGGGGGGATGGGCTCTGGGGCCAACGTCCTGACTTTC. V usage is TRBV18 and J usage is TRBJ2-6, with TRBD2 matching 7 bases. This CDR3 comprises 18 residues. V lost 3 bases, J lost 0 bases, and 8 bases stayed unmatched. Germline loops: CDR1 KGHSH, CDR2 LQKENI. Full variable domain (outside the CDR3, taken from reference TRBV18 and TRBJ2-6): NAGVMQNPRHLVRRRGQEARLRCSPMKGHSHVYWYRQLPEEGLKFMVYLQKENIIDESGMPKERFSAEFPKEGPSILRIQQVVRGDSAAYFCASSPAGGMGSGANVLTFGAGSRLTVL.

V usage is TRBV7-9 and J usage is TRBJ2-7, with 8 bases lining up with TRBD2. CDR1 SEHNR and CDR2 FQNEAQ come from the germline V gene (reference sequence). V lost 7 bases and J lost 4; bases outside the gene matches: 9. This CDR3 has 14 residues. The DNA of the CDR3 is TGTGCCAGCACCCCGGAGACTAGCGAGTACGAGCAGTACTTC. It encodes CASTPETSEYEQYF.

V usage is TRBV6-1 and J usage is TRBJ1-5; D is undetermined. Deletions cut 3 bases from V and 7 bases from J, with 10 bases between. The CDR3 extends over 13 amino acids. Germline loops: CDR1 MNHNS, CDR2 SASEGT. CDR3 nucleotides: TGTGCCAGCAGTGACCGTGAGAGGCAGCCCCAGCATTTT. Its protein is CASSDRERQPQHF.

Within the sample, this clone is medium-sized. CDR3 protein: CASGSGFADTQYF. The CDR3 nucleotides are TGTGCCAGCGGAAGCGGGTTCGCAGATACGCAGTATTTT. J is TRBJ2-3 and V is TRBV6-5; TRBD2 might be the D (6 bases). V shed 8 bases and J shed 4 bases, with 13 bases lying between them. From germline, CDR1 is MNHEY and CDR2 SVGAGI. This CDR3 region has 13 residues.

J is TRBJ1-1 and V is TRBV5-6; D unresolved. Deletions cut 5 bases from V and 0 bases from J, with 8 bases between. This CDR3 comprises 13 residues. Germline V CDR1 and CDR2: SGHDT, YYEEEE. CDR3 nucleotides: TGTGCCAGCAGTTCTATCCTGAACACTGAAGCTTTCTTT. Amino acids: CASSSILNTEAFF.

The J gene is TRBJ2-1, the V gene TRBV19; possible D gene TRBD1, 5 bases. Per the germline V gene, CDR1 is LNHDA and CDR2 is SQIVND (reference sequence). Trimming shortened V by 5 bases and J by 0 bases, and 11 bases separated the two germline ends. The CDR3 has 15 residues. CDR3 in amino acids: CASSSTGFSYNEQFF. CDR3 nucleotide sequence: TGTGCCAGTAGTTCTACAGGATTCTCCTACAATGAGCAGTTCTTC.

This chain uses TRBV7-2 with TRBJ1-1; unclear D gene. Between the trimmed V and J ends, which lost 1 base and 8 bases, there was a span of 11 bases. Germline CDR1 is SGHTA and CDR2 is FQGNSA. The CDR3 length is 13 residues. CDR3 nucleotides: TGTGCCAGCAGCTTAGATGGTGTGAGGGAAGCTTTCTTT. Residues: CASSLDGVREAFF.

The V call is TRBV5-6, the J call TRBJ1-2, with no clear D. CDR1 SGHDT and CDR2 YYEEEE come from the germline V gene. V gave up 4 bases and J gave up 7 bases, with 17 bases separating them. The length of the CDR3 is 14 residues. The DNA for the CDR3 is TGTGCCAGCAGCCCCCGGACTCCCCGAGGTGGCTACACCTTC. Amino acids: CASSPRTPRGGYTF.

The count of this clone is one. The J gene is TRBJ1-4, the V gene TRBV7-6; 9 bases agree with TRBD1. The CDR3 runs to 14 residues. V lost 6 bases to trimming and J lost 6 bases; unmatched junction nucleotides: 5. Germline V gene data show CDR1 as SGHVS and CDR2 as FNYEAQ. CDR3 sequence (DNA): TGTGCCAGCAGTCGAGACAGGGGGGATGAAAAACTGTTTTTT. This sequence encodes CASSRDRGDEKLFF.

This clone has only one observation. The chain is built from TRBV2 and TRBJ1-4, with D possibly TRBD1 on 6 matching bases. V lost 2 bases and J 3 bases, leaving 19 bases between the germline ends. The CDR3 has 18 amino acids. Germline loops: CDR1 SNHLY, CDR2 FYNNEI. CDR3 amino acids: CASSETDRLQLSNEKLFF. DNA of the CDR3: TGTGCCAGCAGTGAAACAGACAGGCTCCAGCTTTCTAATGAAAAACTGTTTTTT.

The rearrangement joins TRBV11-1 to TRBJ2-7; possible D gene TRBD2, 6 bases. Trimming shortened V by 5 bases and J by 3 bases, and 14 bases separated the two germline ends. This CDR3 region has 14 residues. From germline, CDR1 is SGHAT and CDR2 FQDESV (reference sequence). In nucleotides, the CDR3 is TGTGCCAGCAGCCGCTATGGGGGGAGCTACGAGCAGTACTTC. Its protein product is CASSRYGGSYEQYF.

This clone has only a few counts. This chain joins TRBV6-6 and TRBJ1-6; D is perhaps TRBD1 (5 bases). Trimming stripped 8 bases from V and 9 bases from J, with 23 bases between. Germline V gene lookup returns CDR1 MNHNY and CDR2 SVGAGI (reference sequence). This CDR3 comprises 16 residues. CDR3 sequence (DNA): TGTGCCAGCTCCGTTACGGGGATCTCGGGGGGTTCACCCCTCCACTTT. Protein: CASSVTGISGGSPLHF.

The chain carries TRBV28 and TRBJ2-7, with a possible D match to TRBD1 (5 bases). Trimming took off 6 bases at V and 0 bases at J, with 12 bases between the two ends. The length of the CDR3 is 14 residues. The germline V gene has CDR1 MDHEN and CDR2 SYDVKM. In DNA form, the CDR3 reads TGTGCCAGCAGCCCCCAGGGTCGCTCCTACGAGCAGTACTTC. This gives the protein CASSPQGRSYEQYF.

The chain links TRBV5-1 to TRBJ2-5; D gene uncertain. The CDR3 runs 14 residues. Between the trimmed V and J ends, which lost 1 base and 5 bases, there was a span of 12 bases. Germline-derived CDR1 and CDR2 are SGHRS and YFSETQ. CDR3 sequence reads: CASSLREDRETQYF. Here the CDR3 DNA reads TGCGCCAGCAGCTTGCGTGAGGATCGCGAGACCCAGTACTTC.

The chain couples TRBV6-5 to TRBJ2-7, with TRBD1 matching 8 bases. The germline V gene has CDR1 MNHEY and CDR2 SVGAGI. With V trimmed by 2 bases and J by 1 base, 1 base remained unmatched. The CDR3 totals 14 residues. The CDR3 nucleotides read TGTGCCAGCAGTTACGGACAGGGTTCCTACGAGCAGTACTTC. Protein: CASSYGQGSYEQYF.

The chain uses TRBV6-1 and TRBJ1-1; D remains unclear. Germline loops: CDR1 MNHNS, CDR2 SASEGT. There are 14 residues in the CDR3. The V end was cut by 2 bases, the J end by 1 base, with 8 bases between. CDR3 residues: CASSERRANTEAFF. The CDR3 region has the DNA TGTGCCAGCAGTGAAAGGAGGGCGAACACTGAAGCTTTCTTT.

The rearrangement links TRBV18 to TRBJ2-1; possible D gene TRBD2, 6 bases. The CDR3 consists of 16 residues. CDR1 is KGHSH and CDR2 is LQKENI in the germline V gene. V gave up 6 bases and J gave up 5 bases, with 20 bases separating them. CDR3 sequence reads: CASSPLGGEVHNEQFF. The DNA of the CDR3 is TGTGCCAGCTCTCCGCTTGGAGGGGAAGTTCACAATGAGCAGTTCTTC.

This chain uses TRBV10-3 with TRBJ2-7; D is ambiguous. V lost 1 base and J 1 base, leaving 11 bases between the germline ends. The CDR3 runs 15 residues. Germline V gives CDR1 ENHRY, CDR2 SYGVKD. CDR3 DNA: TGTGCCATCAGTGAGTTGGAGCGTCTGTCCTACGAGCAGTACTTC. Its translation is CAISELERLSYEQYF.

This clone appeared a few times. The chain links TRBV25-1 to TRBJ2-7; 7 positions match TRBD2. Trimming took 3 bases from V and 3 from J; bases not matched to a gene: 8. The CDR3 sequence is 15 residues long. CDR1 is MGHDK and CDR2 is SYGVNS in the germline V gene. The DNA of the CDR3 is TGTGCCAGCAGTGACCGGGAGGACAACCTCTACGAGCAGTACTTC. As protein: CASSDREDNLYEQYF.

V usage is TRBV4-2 and J usage is TRBJ1-4; 10 nucleotides agree with TRBD1. The V and J ends lost 1 base and 8 bases, in that order; junction bases with no gene match: 7. CDR1 and CDR2 (germline): LGHNA, YNFKEQ. This CDR3 is built from 16 residues. The CDR3 DNA is TGTGCCAGCAGCCAAGGGGAGGACAGGGGGGGCGAAAAACTGTTTTTT. The encoded protein is CASSQGEDRGGEKLFF.